This T cell receptor beta chain was captured by sequencing in a study of a mutant IDH1 vaccine in newly diagnosed glioma. On the study more broadly: Vaccinations were initiated 4-6 weeks following radiotherapy alone, or were given together with temozolomide cycles. The therapy given earlier, which was standard therapy, consisted of radiotherapy, temozolomide, or both, and most of the patients received both. Sex among treated patients split about 60% male, around 38% female; mean age was around 40 years.

Assay: immunoSEQ multiplex PCR; the TCRdb copy retains only in-frame clones and omits some. The sample consists of tens of thousands of clones, under 90% of them appearing once. Specified time point: week 23, last vaccination. Each vaccine dose was 300 ug of mutant IDH1 20-mer peptide, with topical imiquimod. CDR3 length: 16 amino acids. From germline, CDR1 is MGHRA and CDR2 YSYEKL. The ends were cut back, 5 bases at V and 2 bases at J, with 19 bases in the middle. In the case of this clone: The antigen remains undetermined.

This chain joins TRBV4-1 and TRBJ2-7; weak D call: TRBD2 (6 bases). The material sequenced was PBMCs, taken from a glioma patient whose treatment included an IDH1 peptide vaccine. This receptor was obtained from a man aged 35 to 55 with glioma. The CDR3 nucleotides read TGCGCCAGCAGCTACAGCTCTGCCGGGGGTACCTACGAGCAGTACTTC. This codes for CASSYSSAGGTYEQYF.